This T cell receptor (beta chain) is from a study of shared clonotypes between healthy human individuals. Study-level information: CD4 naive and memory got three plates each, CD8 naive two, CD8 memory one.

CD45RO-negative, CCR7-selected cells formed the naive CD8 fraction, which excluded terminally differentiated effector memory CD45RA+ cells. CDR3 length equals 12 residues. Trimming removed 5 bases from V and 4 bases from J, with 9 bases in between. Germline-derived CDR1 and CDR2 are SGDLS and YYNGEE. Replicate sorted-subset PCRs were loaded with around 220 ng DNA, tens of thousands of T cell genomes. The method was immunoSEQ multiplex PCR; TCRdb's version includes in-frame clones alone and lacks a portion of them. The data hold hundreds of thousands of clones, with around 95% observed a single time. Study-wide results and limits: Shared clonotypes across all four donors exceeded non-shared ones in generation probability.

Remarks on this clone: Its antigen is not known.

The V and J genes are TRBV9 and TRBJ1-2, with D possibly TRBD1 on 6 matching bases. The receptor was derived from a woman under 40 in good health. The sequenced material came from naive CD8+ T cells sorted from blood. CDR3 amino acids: CASSGQLYGYTF. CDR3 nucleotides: TGTGCCAGCAGTGGACAGCTCTATGGCTACACCTTC.